A few counts support the clone carrying this T cell receptor beta chain. The sample comes from a study of sequential checkpoint blockade in melanoma. For the study at large: Arm A got nivolumab then ipilimumab; arm B the reverse, 1:1. 75 to 95 pretreatment tumor DNA samples were TCRβ immunosequenced. Under 25 patients had matched tumor biopsies before treatment and at week 13 after nivolumab or ipilimumab alone.

Some clones are missing from TCRdb's copy, which holds only in-frame ones; the method was immunoSEQ multiplex PCR. The data show about 37,000 clones, roughly 32% seen once. V lost 3 bases, J lost 2 bases, and 13 bases lay in between. The CDR3 totals 15 residues. Germline loops: CDR1 SGHNT, CDR2 YENEEA. The treatment denotes: randomized to nivolumab then ipilimumab (arm A) or the reverse (arm B). This sequence originates from a human donor with melanoma. J is TRBJ1-1 and V is TRBV11-3; D is ambiguous. The sample was tumor tissue (inferred from file names), taken from a patient given nivolumab and ipilimumab in sequence. The CDR3, as DNA: TGTGCCAGCAGCTTGGAACCGGGCCAAAACACTGAAGCTTTCTTT. Residues: CASSLEPGQNTEAFF.